These 9 T cell receptor beta chains came from one sample sequenced in a study of regulatory T cells in long-lasting Graves disease. Sequencing libraries for TCR beta were prepared with iRepertoire HTBI primers and Arm-PCR of CDR3 regions. A single record per CDR3 protein comes from TCRdb applying MiXCR to the multiplex PCR reads. The repertoire holds over 650,000 distinct CDR3 sequences, with 30% as singletons. Time point specified: persistent/refractory GD, antithyroid drugs over 5 years with positive TRAb. Making the TCR library involved RNA that had been extracted from PBMCs. Sequenced here: peripheral blood mononuclear cells (PBMCs), sampled when the disease was refractory, from a patient treated with antithyroid drugs. These receptors were obtained from a female donor with Graves disease.

This clonotype was seen only a few times. The rearrangement links TRBV29-1 to TRBJ1-2, with 8 bases fitting TRBD1. This CDR3 is built from 15 residues. After removal of 4 bases from V and 2 bases from J, the junction contained 9 bases not matched to a gene. CDR1 is SQVTM and CDR2 is ANQGSEA in the germline V gene. Here the CDR3 reads CSVGGGQVANYGYTF. Written as DNA, the CDR3 is TGCAGCGTTGGAGGGGGACAGGTCGCGAACTATGGCTACACCTTC.

This clonotype turned up a few times. The J gene is TRBJ1-1, the V gene TRBV25-1, with D hard to call. The CDR3 consists of 16 residues. V was clipped by 4 bases and J by 0 bases, with 15 bases between them. Germline CDR1 is MGHDK and CDR2 is SYGVNS. The CDR3 loop is CASSGDLPLMNTEAFF. The CDR3 DNA is TGTGCCAGCAGTGGAGATCTGCCCCTCATGAACACTGAAGCTTTCTTT.

The chain recombines TRBV6-1 with TRBJ1-4; 7 bases fit TRBD1. With 11 bases clipped from V and 8 bases from J, the junction kept 11 bases outside the gene matches. From germline, CDR1 is MNHNS and CDR2 SASEGT. CDR3 length: 13 amino acids. CDR3 nucleotide sequence: TGTGCCTCCAAAGACAGGGCTGGGGAAAAACTGTTTTTT. Translating gives CASKDRAGEKLFF.

This clonotype was observed a handful of times. The V gene is TRBV11-2, the J gene TRBJ2-7; D is perhaps TRBD2 (6 bases). The CDR3 has 14 residues. Germline V lookup: CDR1 SGHAT, CDR2 FQNNGV. Trimming removed 4 bases at V and 6 bases at J, with 16 bases between. DNA for the CDR3: TGTGCCAGCAGCTACTCACCCGGGGGTGTCGAGCAGTACTTC. The encoded protein is CASSYSPGGVEQYF.

The V call is TRBV5-5, the J call TRBJ2-7; tentatively, D is TRBD1 (6 bases). The CDR3 sequence is 14 residues long. V shed 1 base and J shed 3 bases, with 11 bases lying between them. Germline V lookup: CDR1 SGHKS, CDR2 YYEKEE (reference sequence). The CDR3 sequence is CASSLSRGIYEQYF. For the CDR3, the DNA is TGTGCCAGCAGCTTGTCCAGGGGAATCTACGAGCAGTACTTC.

V and J are TRBV6-1 and TRBJ2-5; D might be TRBD2 (5 bases). Germline V gene lookup returns CDR1 MNHNS and CDR2 SASEGT. The V gene lost 5 bases and the J gene lost 4 bases, with 14 bases spanning the gap. The CDR3 length is 14 residues. The CDR3 here is CASSPFAGRETQYF. CDR3 nucleotides: TGTGCCAGCAGTCCCTTCGCGGGTCGAGAGACCCAGTACTTC.

The V and J genes are TRBV11-2 and TRBJ2-7; D is perhaps TRBD1 or TRBD2 (5 bases each). V lost 4 bases to trimming and J lost 4 bases, with 26 bases between them. In germline, CDR1 is SGHAT, CDR2 FQNNGV. The CDR3 extends over 18 amino acids. The CDR3 DNA reads as TGTGCCAGCAGCTGGGGCGGCCTCCTAGGAGCGGCGGTTTACGAGCAGTACTTC. It specifies CASSWGGLLGAAVYEQYF.

This clonotype was detected ten times or more. The CDR3 is CASSQHGTGGFYTF. In DNA form, the CDR3 reads TGTGCCAGCAGCCAACACGGGACAGGGGGCTTCTACACCTTC. The rearrangement joins TRBV28 to TRBJ1-2; 12 bases line up with TRBD1. Germline V lookup: CDR1 MDHEN, CDR2 SYDVKM. Trimming at V came to 6 bases and at J to 10 bases, leaving 9 bases not matched to a gene. CDR3 length: 14 residues.

This sequence joins TRBV20-1 and TRBJ2-5; D remains unclear. The CDR3 spans 12 residues. The germline V gene encodes CDR1 DFQATT and CDR2 SNEGSKA (reference sequence). With 3 bases removed from V and 5 bases from J, the gap between germline ends came to 10 bases. The CDR3 sequence is CSARPVRETQYF. The CDR3 DNA reads TGCAGTGCTAGGCCCGTCCGGGAGACCCAGTACTTC.